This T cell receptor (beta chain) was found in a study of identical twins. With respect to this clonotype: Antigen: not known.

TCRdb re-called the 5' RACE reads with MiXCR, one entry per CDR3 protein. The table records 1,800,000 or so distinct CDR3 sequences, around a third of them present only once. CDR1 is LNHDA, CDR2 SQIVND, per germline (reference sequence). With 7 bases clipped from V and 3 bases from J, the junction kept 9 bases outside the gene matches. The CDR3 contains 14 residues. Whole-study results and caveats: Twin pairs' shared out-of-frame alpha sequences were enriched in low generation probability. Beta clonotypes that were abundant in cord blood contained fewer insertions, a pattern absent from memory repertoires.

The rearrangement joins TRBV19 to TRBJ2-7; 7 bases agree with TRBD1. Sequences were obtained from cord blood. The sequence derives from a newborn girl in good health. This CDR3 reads CASKDDRASYEQYF. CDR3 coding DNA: TGTGCCAGTAAGGACGACAGGGCCAGCTACGAGCAGTACTTC.